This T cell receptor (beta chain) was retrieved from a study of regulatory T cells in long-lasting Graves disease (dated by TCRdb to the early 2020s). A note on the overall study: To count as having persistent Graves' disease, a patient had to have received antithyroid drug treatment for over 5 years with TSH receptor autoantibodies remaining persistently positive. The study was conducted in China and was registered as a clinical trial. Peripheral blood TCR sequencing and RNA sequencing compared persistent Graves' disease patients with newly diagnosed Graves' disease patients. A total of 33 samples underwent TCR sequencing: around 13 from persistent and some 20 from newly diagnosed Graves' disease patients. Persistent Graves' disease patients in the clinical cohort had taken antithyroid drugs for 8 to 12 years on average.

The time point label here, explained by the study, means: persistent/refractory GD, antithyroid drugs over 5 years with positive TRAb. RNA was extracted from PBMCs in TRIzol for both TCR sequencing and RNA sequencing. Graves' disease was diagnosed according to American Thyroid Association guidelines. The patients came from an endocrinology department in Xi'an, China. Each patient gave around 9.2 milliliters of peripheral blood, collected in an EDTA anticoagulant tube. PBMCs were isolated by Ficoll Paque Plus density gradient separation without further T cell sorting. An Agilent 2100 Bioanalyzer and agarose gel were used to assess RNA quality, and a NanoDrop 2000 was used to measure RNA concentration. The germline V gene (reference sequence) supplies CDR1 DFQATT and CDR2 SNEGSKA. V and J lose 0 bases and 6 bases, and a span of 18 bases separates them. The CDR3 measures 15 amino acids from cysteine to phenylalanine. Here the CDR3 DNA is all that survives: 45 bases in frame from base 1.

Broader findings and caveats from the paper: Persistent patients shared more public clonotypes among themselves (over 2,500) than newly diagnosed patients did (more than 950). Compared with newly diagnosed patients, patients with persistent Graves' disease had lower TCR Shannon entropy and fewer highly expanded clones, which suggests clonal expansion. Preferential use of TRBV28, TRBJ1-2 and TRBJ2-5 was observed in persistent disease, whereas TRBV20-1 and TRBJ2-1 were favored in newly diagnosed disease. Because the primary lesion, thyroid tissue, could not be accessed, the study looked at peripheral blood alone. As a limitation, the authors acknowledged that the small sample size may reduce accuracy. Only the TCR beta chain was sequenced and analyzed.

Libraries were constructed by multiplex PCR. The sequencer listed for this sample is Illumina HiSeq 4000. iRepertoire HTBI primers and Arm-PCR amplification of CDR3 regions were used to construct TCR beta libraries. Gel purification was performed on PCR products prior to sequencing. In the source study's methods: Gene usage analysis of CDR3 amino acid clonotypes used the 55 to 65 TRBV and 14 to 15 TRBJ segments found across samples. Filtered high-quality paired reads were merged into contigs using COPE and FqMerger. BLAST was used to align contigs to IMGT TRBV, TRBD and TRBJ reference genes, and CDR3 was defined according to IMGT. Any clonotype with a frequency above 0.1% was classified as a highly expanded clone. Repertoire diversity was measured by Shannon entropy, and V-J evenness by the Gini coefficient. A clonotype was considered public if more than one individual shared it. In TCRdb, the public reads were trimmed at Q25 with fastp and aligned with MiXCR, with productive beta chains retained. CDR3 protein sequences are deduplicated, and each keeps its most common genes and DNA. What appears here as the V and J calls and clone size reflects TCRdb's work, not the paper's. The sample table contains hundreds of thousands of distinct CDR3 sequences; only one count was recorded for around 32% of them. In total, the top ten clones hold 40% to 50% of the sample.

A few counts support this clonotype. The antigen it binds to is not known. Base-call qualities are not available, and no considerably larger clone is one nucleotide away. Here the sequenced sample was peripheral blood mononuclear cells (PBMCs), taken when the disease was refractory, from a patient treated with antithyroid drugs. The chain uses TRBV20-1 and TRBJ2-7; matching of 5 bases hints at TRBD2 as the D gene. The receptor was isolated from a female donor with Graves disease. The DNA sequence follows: TGCAGTGCTAGAGACACGGACTCGATCGGCAGCGAGCAGTACTTC. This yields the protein CSARDTDSIGSEQYF.